These 22 T cell receptor beta chains were sequenced from one sample in a study of T cell responses to AZD1222 COVID-19 vaccine. This table comes from immunoSEQ multiplex PCR, and its TCRdb copy is limited to in-frame clones, with some not included. This sample has some 140,000 clones; 85% to 95% occur once, and the top ten carry approximately 7%. Material: peripheral blood, obtained 28 days after the second AZD1222 dose. The origin of the receptors is an adult who received the AZD1222 COVID-19 vaccine.

The chain recombines TRBV19 with TRBJ1-5, with D possibly TRBD1 on 6 matching bases. The CDR3 has 14 residues. V was cut by 5 bases and J by 2 bases, with 10 bases left in between. Germline lookup yields CDR1 LNHDA and CDR2 SQIVND (reference sequence). The CDR3 loop reads CASSWGGRNQPQHF. The CDR3 bases are TGTGCCAGTAGTTGGGGGGGGCGCAATCAGCCCCAGCATTTT.

This chain uses TRBV28 with TRBJ2-2; 8 bases are shared with TRBD2. The V gene end was trimmed by 5 bases and the J gene end by 1 base; junction bases not matched to a gene: 3. The CDR3 length is 15 residues. The germline V gene encodes CDR1 MDHEN and CDR2 SYDVKM. The CDR3 region is CASSRGGRNTGELFF. The CDR3 nucleotides read TGTGCCAGCAGTCGCGGGGGGCGGAACACCGGGGAGCTGTTTTTT.

A few counts support this clone. V is TRBV7-9 and J is TRBJ1-2, with 7 bases lining up with TRBD1. Germline CDR1 SEHNR, CDR2 FQNEAQ (reference sequence). The CDR3 totals 15 residues. The J segment lost 4 bases and the V segment lost 5 bases, leaving 10 bases of the junction unmatched. CDR3: CASSPSARGPYGYTF. CDR3 DNA: TGTGCCAGCAGCCCCTCGGCGAGGGGGCCCTATGGCTACACCTTC.

This clone was seen a single time. CDR3 sequence: CASSEGGTGFIYGYTF. CDR3 in DNA: TGTGCCAGCAGTGAAGGTGGGACAGGGTTTATCTATGGCTACACCTTC. The rearrangement links TRBV6-1 to TRBJ1-2; 9 bases agree with TRBD1. V was clipped by 1 base and J by 4 bases; unmatched bases: 7. The CDR3 covers 16 residues. The V gene's germline CDR1 is MNHNS and CDR2 SASEGT.

The CDR3 region is CASSESFPYEQYF. Here the CDR3 DNA reads TGTGCCAGCAGTGAAAGCTTTCCCTACGAGCAGTACTTC. The chain has TRBV6-1 and TRBJ2-7; no clear D gene. The CDR3 consists of 13 residues. Trimming pared 2 bases from V and 2 bases from J, leaving 7 bases between. In germline, CDR1 is MNHNS, CDR2 SASEGT.

V is TRBV6-5 and J is TRBJ1-5; 9 bases are shared with TRBD1. Trimming at V came to 4 bases and at J to 7 bases, leaving 11 bases not matched to a gene. The germline V gene has CDR1 MNHEY and CDR2 SVGAGI. The CDR3 loop spans 16 amino acids. For the CDR3, the DNA is TGTGCCAGCAGTTCACCAGTGGACAGGGGAGGGCAGCCCCAGCATTTT. The encoded protein is CASSSPVDRGGQPQHF.

In its sample, this clone was seen once. The CDR3 coding sequence is TGTGCCAGCTCACCACCAACAAGGACAGGTAGCTCCTACGAGCAGTACTTC. Its translation: CASSPPTRTGSSYEQYF. The chain employs TRBV18 and TRBJ2-7, with 7 positions matching TRBD1. CDR3 size: 17 residues. The junction had 8 bases not matched to a gene; V was cut back by 0 bases and J by 0 bases. Germline CDR1 and CDR2: KGHSH and LQKENI.

The chain recombines TRBV5-4 with TRBJ2-5, with a possible D match to TRBD2 (5 bases). The CDR3 covers 14 residues. From germline, CDR1 is SGHNT and CDR2 YYREEE (reference sequence). V shed 6 bases and J shed 2 bases, with 14 bases lying between them. CDR3 DNA sequence: TGTGCCAGCACCAAGCTCGGGGATCAAGAGACCCAGTACTTC. Its translation is CASTKLGDQETQYF.

This chain uses TRBV28 with TRBJ1-4; D is perhaps TRBD1 (5 bases). With 8 bases removed from V and 7 bases from J, the gap between germline ends came to 11 bases. This CDR3 spans 12 amino acids. The germline gives CDR1 MDHEN, CDR2 SYDVKM. The CDR3 loop reads CASFSGGEKLFF. CDR3 DNA sequence: TGTGCCAGCTTCTCTGGGGGTGAAAAACTGTTTTTT.

The chain uses TRBV12-3 or TRBV12-4 and TRBJ1-5; D call uncertain. This CDR3 is built from 13 residues. Trimming took 2 bases from V and 4 from J, leaving 6 bases between them. The CDR3 spells CASSLFGNQPQHF. CDR3 nucleotide sequence: TGTGCCAGCAGTTTATTCGGAAATCAGCCCCAGCATTTT.

The rearrangement uses TRBV14 and TRBJ2-1; tentative D call: TRBD2 (6 bases). V dropped 1 base and J dropped 0 bases, with 7 bases sitting between them. Germline values: CDR1 SGHDN, CDR2 FVKESK. The CDR3 covers 15 residues. The CDR3, as DNA: TGTGCCAGCAGCCAAGGGGGAGGCTCCTACAATGAGCAGTTCTTC. Translated: CASSQGGGSYNEQFF.

The chain combines TRBV11-3 with TRBJ1-2; D possibly corresponds to TRBD1 (6 bases). This CDR3 comprises 13 residues. Germline V gene lookup returns CDR1 SGHNT and CDR2 YENEEA. Trimming shortened V by 5 bases and J by 6 bases, and 13 bases separated the two germline ends. In nucleotides, the CDR3 is TGTGCCAGCAGCCGAACCGGGGGCGATGGCTACACCTTC. Its translation: CASSRTGGDGYTF.

The chain links TRBV4-2 to TRBJ2-3; 7 bases line up with TRBD1. V shed 0 bases, J shed 3 bases, and the junction held 6 bases outside the gene matches. This CDR3 is built from 16 residues. The germline gives CDR1 LGHNA, CDR2 YNFKEQ. In DNA form, the CDR3 reads TGTGCCAGCAGCCAAGATTTTGACAGGGTGACAGATACGCAGTATTTT. Translating gives CASSQDFDRVTDTQYF.

V usage is TRBV20-1 and J usage is TRBJ1-1; D gene ambiguous. Germline V gives CDR1 DFQATT, CDR2 SNEGSKA (reference sequence). The CDR3 spans 10 residues. Trimming shortened V by 4 bases and J by 2 bases, and 2 bases separated the two germline ends. CDR3 bases: TGCAGTGCTATCAACACTGAAGCTTTCTTT. It translates to CSAINTEAFF.

The chain couples TRBV12-3 or TRBV12-4 to TRBJ1-2; D may be TRBD1 (6 bases). The CDR3 is 13 residues long. Trimming stripped 6 bases from V and 8 bases from J, with 16 bases between. CDR3 in amino acids: CASSQDSVEGYTF. DNA for the CDR3: TGTGCCAGCAGCCAGGACAGCGTAGAAGGCTACACCTTC.

This chain joins TRBV7-9 and TRBJ1-1; D not resolved. V dropped 1 base and J dropped 4 bases, with 16 bases sitting between them. Germline V gives CDR1 SEHNR, CDR2 FQNEAQ (reference sequence). This CDR3 is built from 16 residues. CDR3: CASSLDRARTSTEAFF. CDR3 coding DNA: TGTGCCAGCAGCTTAGACCGTGCCAGAACCTCCACTGAAGCTTTCTTT.

The rearrangement joins TRBV11-3 to TRBJ1-2, with D unclear. Trimming took 0 bases from V and 4 from J, leaving 21 bases between them. Germline CDR1 reads SGHNT; CDR2 reads YENEEA. The CDR3 spans 18 residues. The CDR3: CASSLEGWSRHAGYGYTF. CDR3 sequence (DNA): TGTGCCAGCAGCTTAGAAGGTTGGTCCCGTCACGCCGGCTATGGCTACACCTTC.

The V gene is TRBV6-2 or TRBV6-3, the J gene TRBJ1-3; D is uncertain. Germline CDR1 reads MNHEY; CDR2 reads SVGEGT. Trimming pared 2 bases from V and 2 bases from J, leaving 7 bases between. This CDR3 has 14 amino acids. The CDR3 loop is CASSYKGPGNTIYF. The CDR3 DNA is TGTGCCAGCAGTTACAAGGGTCCTGGAAACACCATATATTTT.

The chain joins TRBV28 to TRBJ1-2; the D is unclear. The length of the CDR3 is 17 residues. The germline gives CDR1 MDHEN, CDR2 SYDVKM. V lost 5 bases and J 2 bases, leaving 21 bases between the germline ends. CDR3 loop: CASSQGRGGRLNYGYTF. The DNA for the CDR3 is TGTGCCAGCAGTCAAGGGCGCGGAGGGCGCCTCAACTATGGCTACACCTTC.

This clone was detected only once. The gene calls are TRBV2 and TRBJ1-6; 10 bases are shared with TRBD1. CDR3 length: 16 residues. Unmatched junction bases numbered 12, after V lost 6 bases and J lost 10 bases. The germline V gene has CDR1 SNHLY and CDR2 FYNNEI. The CDR3 protein is CASSPRDRGLDSPLHF. The DNA for the CDR3 is TGTGCCAGCAGCCCCCGGGACAGGGGCCTAGACTCACCCCTCCACTTT.

The chain has TRBV7-9 and TRBJ1-5; D gene unclear. Between the trimmed V and J ends, which lost 2 bases and 0 bases, there was a span of 17 bases. Germline V gene sequence: CDR1 SEHNR, CDR2 FQNEAQ (reference sequence). The CDR3 is 18 residues long. In nucleotides, the CDR3 is TGTGCCAGCAGCTTATCAAGGGAAAAGGATTATAGCAATCAGCCCCAGCATTTT. Protein: CASSLSREKDYSNQPQHF.

V usage is TRBV3-1 (or the pseudogene TRBV3-2) and J usage is TRBJ2-5, with D possibly being TRBD2 (5 bases). Germline CDR1 is LGHDT and CDR2 is YNNKEL (reference sequence). Trimming shortened V by 8 bases and J by 4 bases, and 17 bases separated the two germline ends. The CDR3 length is 14 residues. This CDR3 is CASPTPSEGETQYF. For the CDR3, the DNA is TGTGCCAGCCCCACCCCGAGTGAGGGAGAGACCCAGTACTTC.